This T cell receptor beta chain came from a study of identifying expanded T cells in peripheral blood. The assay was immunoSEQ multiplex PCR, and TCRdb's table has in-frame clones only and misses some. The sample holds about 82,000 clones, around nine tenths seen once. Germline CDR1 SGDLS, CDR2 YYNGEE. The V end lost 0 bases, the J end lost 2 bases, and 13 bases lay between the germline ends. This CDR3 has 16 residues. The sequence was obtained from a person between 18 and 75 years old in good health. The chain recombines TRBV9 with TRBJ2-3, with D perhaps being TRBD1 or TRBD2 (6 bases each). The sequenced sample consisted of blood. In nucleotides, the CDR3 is TGTGCCAGCAGCGTAGGTACGGGGGCCGTCACAGATACGCAGTATTTT. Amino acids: CASSVGTGAVTDTQYF.